The next 2 T cell receptor beta chains were all read from a single sample in a study of blood T cell repertoires in COVID-19 (dated by TCRdb to the early 2020s). Receptors were amplified or captured by the immunoSEQ multiplex PCR assay. TCRdb mirrors the immuneACCESS table, restricted to in-frame sequences. Some clones are absent from its copies; in checked studies, under half trace to an unresolved V gene, and the reason for the others is unknown. The sample records tens of thousands of clones, about 86% of which are singletons. 25% to 30% of the sample belongs to the ten largest clones. Sequenced material: peripheral blood. All receptors come from a human donor in a cohort sampled during active COVID-19.

This clone has just a few counts. This chain connects TRBV28 to TRBJ1-5; D is unresolved. This CDR3 is built from 13 residues. Trimming removed 6 bases from V and 0 bases from J, with 6 bases in between. Germline V gene data show CDR1 as MDHEN and CDR2 as SYDVKM. In nucleotides, the CDR3 is TGTGCCAGCAGGGTCTATAGCAATCAGCCCCAGCATTTT. Protein sequence: CASRVYSNQPQHF.

The V call is TRBV5-1, the J call TRBJ1-4; a possible D gene is TRBD1 (5 bases). Trimming pared 3 bases from V and 0 bases from J, leaving 12 bases between. Germline lookup yields CDR1 SGHRS and CDR2 YFSETQ. The CDR3 extends over 16 amino acids. The CDR3 loop reads CASSWGDRTTNEKLFF. CDR3 coding DNA: TGCGCCAGCAGCTGGGGGGACCGCACAACTAATGAAAAACTGTTTTTT. Drawing the rest from reference TRBV5-1 and TRBJ1-4, the complete variable domain is KAGVTQTPRYLIKTRGQQVTLSCSPISGHRSVSWYQQTPGQGLQFLFEYFSETQRNKGNFPGRFSGRQFSNSRSEMNVSTLELGDSALYLCASSWGDRTTNEKLFFGSGTQLSVL.